This T cell receptor beta chain came from a study of cytomegalovirus exposure and HLA in healthy donors. Points from the study as a whole: There were reportedly fewer N-insertions in an Asian-associated ancestry cluster than the approximately 670-donor mean, in a later analysis. Association of a missense DCLRE1C variant with TCR beta V- and J-gene trimming was reported in a later analysis. Per a prior analysis, the majority of TCR beta V segments were productive roughly 87% or roughly 30% of the time.

Of note for this clone: Its antigen is as yet unknown.

Trimming stripped 0 bases from V and 4 bases from J, with 6 bases between. This CDR3 spans 13 amino acids. Germline-derived CDR1 and CDR2 are MNHEY and SMNVEV (reference sequence). Primers: 60 Vbeta forward and 13 Jbeta reverse. Produced via immunoSEQ multiplex PCR; TCRdb's table is partial and in-frame only. The sample yields 85,000 to 100,000 clones, around 64% seen once. The sequence came from a man aged 60 to 69 in good health and CMV-seronegative. This sequence joins TRBV27 and TRBJ1-1, with unresolved D. Sequenced input: PBMCs. In nucleotides, the CDR3 is TGTGCCAGCAGTTTATCGATCGGCACTGAAGCTTTCTTT. Protein product: CASSLSIGTEAFF.